Shown below are 25 T cell receptor beta chains from a single sample sequenced in a study of cytomegalovirus exposure and HLA in healthy donors. This PCR relied on a set of 60 Vbeta primers and 13 Jbeta primers. Produced via immunoSEQ multiplex PCR; TCRdb's table is partial and in-frame only. The table shows under 200,000 clones, with about an eighth occurring only once. The sequencing input was PBMCs. Every receptor here comes from a man over 45 in good health and CMV-seropositive.

The chain is built from TRBV7-9 and TRBJ2-2, with D maybe TRBD1 (5 bases). V was pared by 8 bases and J by 2 bases, with 15 bases between. This CDR3 spans 15 amino acids. Germline CDR1 is SEHNR and CDR2 is FQNEAQ (reference sequence). This CDR3 is CASGDSQLNTGELFF. For the CDR3, the DNA is TGTGCCAGCGGAGACAGCCAGCTTAACACCGGGGAGCTGTTTTTT.

This chain connects TRBV27 to TRBJ1-5; perhaps TRBD1 as D (6 bases). Per germline, CDR1 MNHEY and CDR2 SMNVEV (reference sequence). This CDR3 region has 14 residues. Trimming pared 5 bases from V and 6 bases from J, leaving 14 bases between. The chain's CDR3 is CASSATGSVQPQHF. The CDR3 coding sequence is TGTGCCAGCAGTGCCACAGGGTCGGTTCAGCCCCAGCATTTT.

The chain combines TRBV27 with TRBJ2-5; D is uncertain. This CDR3 is built from 11 residues. Germline loops: CDR1 MNHEY, CDR2 SMNVEV (reference sequence). V was clipped by 7 bases and J by 2 bases, with 5 bases between them. CDR3 DNA: TGTGCCAGCACCCATCAAGAGACCCAGTACTTC. Its protein is CASTHQETQYF.

This clone has only a few counts. This rearrangement joins TRBV7-6 to TRBJ1-5, with 9 positions matching TRBD1. The ends lost 5 bases at V and 7 bases at J; junction bases unmatched: 9. The germline gives CDR1 SGHVS, CDR2 FNYEAQ. There are 15 residues in the CDR3. The CDR3 region has the DNA TGTGCCAGCAGCGAGGACAGGGGACCTTGGCAGCCCCAGCATTTT. Translation: CASSEDRGPWQPQHF.

This clone occurred a few times. This chain links TRBV7-6 with TRBJ2-1; D not certain. The V gene lost 4 bases and the J gene lost 7 bases, with 17 bases spanning the gap. CDR1 and CDR2 from the germline V gene are SGHVS and FNYEAQ. The CDR3 contains 15 residues. CDR3 sequence: CASSSSWVATNEQFF. The CDR3 DNA reads as TGTGCCAGCAGCTCCTCATGGGTAGCTACTAATGAGCAGTTCTTC.

This clone was found a few times. The chain links TRBV29-1 to TRBJ1-5, with D hard to call. CDR1 SQVTM and CDR2 ANQGSEA come from the germline V gene. The CDR3 loop spans 12 amino acids. V lost 3 bases, J lost 2 bases, and 5 bases lay in between. CDR3 bases: TGCAGCGTTGAGGCAGGCAATCAGCCCCAGCATTTT. The encoded protein is CSVEAGNQPQHF.

V is TRBV6-6 and J is TRBJ2-1; 7 bases align to TRBD1. The V and J ends lost 5 bases and 9 bases, in that order; junction bases with no gene match: 4. This CDR3 comprises 12 residues. CDR1 and CDR2 (germline): MNHNY, SVGAGI (reference sequence). Here the CDR3 reads CASSARGTEQFF. DNA of the CDR3: TGTGCCAGCAGTGCCAGGGGGACTGAGCAGTTCTTC.

This clone was observed a handful of times. The V call is TRBV15, the J call TRBJ2-5; the match to TRBD2 covers 10 bases. This CDR3 is built from 15 residues. The germline V gene has CDR1 LNHNV and CDR2 YYDKDF (reference sequence). The ends lost 1 base at V and 5 bases at J; junction bases unmatched: 4. The CDR3 DNA sequence: TGTGCCACCAGCAGAGGGGAGACTAGCGGGGAGACCCAGTACTTC. Its translation: CATSRGETSGETQYF.

There are a few counts of this clone. The genes are TRBV7-2 and TRBJ2-1; possibly TRBD2 for D (5 bases). The CDR3 is made up of 12 amino acids. V was pared by 5 bases and J by 8 bases, with 10 bases between. The germline CDR1 and CDR2 sequences are SGHTA and FQGNSA. CDR3 loop: CASSPRTHEQFF. As DNA, the CDR3 is TGTGCCAGCAGCCCCCGGACTCATGAGCAGTTCTTC.

This clone occurred a few times. The gene calls are TRBV9 and TRBJ2-2; the D gene is possibly TRBD1 (5 bases). The CDR3 extends over 12 amino acids. The germline gives CDR1 SGDLS, CDR2 YYNGEE. Trimming took 7 bases from V and 1 from J, leaving 5 bases between them. Written as DNA, the CDR3 is TGTGCCAGCGGACAGAACACCGGGGAGCTGTTTTTT. Residues: CASGQNTGELFF.

This clone was seen a few times. The V gene is TRBV13, the J gene TRBJ2-7; 12 bases fit TRBD1. V was clipped by 3 bases and J by 5 bases; unmatched bases: 5. The CDR3 consists of 15 residues. Germline CDR1 is PRHDT and CDR2 is FYEKMQ (reference sequence). The CDR3 DNA reads TGTGCCAGCAGCTTCTCCGGGACAGGGGGCCACGAGCAGTACTTC. Translation: CASSFSGTGGHEQYF.

This clone was recorded a few times. The rearrangement uses TRBV4-3 and TRBJ2-2, with no clear D. The CDR3 spans 14 residues. V gave up 2 bases and J gave up 8 bases, with 12 bases separating them. The germline V gene encodes CDR1 LGHNA and CDR2 YSLEER. DNA for the CDR3: TGCGCCAGCAGCCAAATCGTGGCTTTGGGGGAGCTGTTTTTT. Translating it yields CASSQIVALGELFF.

A few counts support this clone. The V gene is TRBV7-6, the J gene TRBJ2-2; no reliable D call. Germline values: CDR1 SGHVS, CDR2 FNYEAQ. The CDR3 consists of 15 residues. V shed 1 base and J shed 1 base, with 7 bases lying between them. As DNA, the CDR3 is TGTGCCAGCAGCTTAGAACAGCTGAACACCGGGGAGCTGTTTTTT. Translating it yields CASSLEQLNTGELFF.

The chain combines TRBV19 with TRBJ1-1; the match to TRBD1 covers 9 bases. The V and J ends lost 6 bases and 6 bases, in that order; junction bases with no gene match: 5. The CDR3 covers 13 residues. Germline V gives CDR1 LNHDA, CDR2 SQIVND (reference sequence). The CDR3 nucleotides read TGTGCCAGTAGCTCGACAGGGGGGGCTGAAGCTTTCTTT. The encoded protein is CASSSTGGAEAFF. The variable domain in full, completed from reference TRBV19 and TRBJ1-1, reads DGGITQSPKYLFRKEGQNVTLSCEQNLNHDAMYWYRQDPGQGLRLIYYSQIVNDFQKGDIAEGYSVSREKKESFPLTVTSAQKNPTAFYLCASSSTGGAEAFFGQGTRLTVV.

This rearrangement joins TRBV7-9 to TRBJ1-2, with D maybe TRBD1 (6 bases). The CDR3 spans 13 residues. Germline loops: CDR1 SEHNR, CDR2 FQNEAQ (reference sequence). V shed 5 bases and J shed 2 bases, with 9 bases lying between them. CDR3 DNA sequence: TGTGCCAGCAGCCGGGACAACAACTATGGCTACACCTTC. Translating it yields CASSRDNNYGYTF.

This rearrangement joins TRBV6-1 to TRBJ1-2; maybe TRBD1 (5 bases). The CDR3 is made up of 13 amino acids. V was shortened by 2 bases and J by 8 bases, with 12 bases between the two germline ends. Germline V lookup: CDR1 MNHNS, CDR2 SASEGT. The CDR3 coding sequence is TGTGCCAGCAGTGAATCCAGGGATCGGGGCTACACCTTC. Translated, it gives CASSESRDRGYTF.

This CDR3 is CASSLVWGGETQYF. CDR3 coding DNA: TGTGCCAGCAGCTTAGTTTGGGGGGGAGAGACCCAGTACTTC. The chain links TRBV11-3 to TRBJ2-5; 7 nucleotides line up with TRBD2. Per the germline V gene, CDR1 is SGHNT and CDR2 is YENEEA. The CDR3 sequence is 14 residues long. J gave up 4 bases and V 1 base, and 3 bases lay outside the gene matches.

In this sample, this clone turned up a few times. The CDR3, as DNA: TGTGCCAGCAGCTTAGAACCGCTATATGGCTACACCTTC. Translated, it gives CASSLEPLYGYTF. The chain employs TRBV7-9 and TRBJ1-2, with no clear D. Germline loops: CDR1 SEHNR, CDR2 FQNEAQ (reference sequence). Trimming took off 1 base at V and 5 bases at J, with 8 bases between the two ends. CDR3 size: 13 residues.

In its sample, this clone was seen a few times. The V gene is TRBV6-5, the J gene TRBJ1-4; 8 bases are a match to TRBD1. This CDR3 spans 15 amino acids. Looked up from germline, CDR1 is MNHEY and CDR2 is SVGAGI. V lost 7 bases to trimming and J lost 5 bases; unmatched junction nucleotides: 9. CDR3 nucleotides: TGTGCCAGCACCTCCCCCGGGACAGGAAATGAAAAACTGTTTTTT. Its protein is CASTSPGTGNEKLFF.

The chain uses TRBV13 and TRBJ2-2; D perhaps matches TRBD1 (6 bases). The CDR3 is 15 amino acids. Trimming stripped 0 bases from V and 3 bases from J, with 8 bases between. The germline CDR1 and CDR2 sequences are PRHDT and FYEKMQ (reference sequence). The CDR3 coding sequence is TGTGCCAGCAGCTTAGGGGGGGCCGACACCGGGGAGCTGTTTTTT. Its protein product is CASSLGGADTGELFF.

This clone was seen a few times. The genes are TRBV11-3 and TRBJ1-1; D unclear. CDR1 and CDR2 (germline): SGHNT, YENEEA. This CDR3 region has 11 residues. V was clipped by 8 bases and J by 3 bases, with 7 bases between them. The CDR3 spells CASVSHTEAFF. The CDR3 DNA reads as TGTGCCAGCGTCTCCCACACTGAAGCTTTCTTT.

This clone was seen a few times. The rearrangement joins TRBV9 to TRBJ2-1; possible D gene TRBD2, 5 bases. CDR1 and CDR2 from the germline V gene are SGDLS and YYNGEE. V lost 4 bases and J 0 bases, leaving 11 bases between the germline ends. This CDR3 contains 15 residues. Here the CDR3 reads CASSPGVRSYNEQFF. CDR3 nucleotides: TGTGCCAGCAGCCCCGGGGTTCGCTCCTACAATGAGCAGTTCTTC.

This chain uses TRBV5-1 with TRBJ2-6, with TRBD1 as a possible D gene (6 bases). Germline values: CDR1 SGHRS, CDR2 YFSETQ. This CDR3 is built from 18 residues. V lost 0 bases, J lost 0 bases, and 13 bases lay in between. Written as DNA, the CDR3 is TGCGCCAGCAGCTTGGGCCCAGGGGAGAGCTCTGGGGCCAACGTCCTGACTTTC. Translating it yields CASSLGPGESSGANVLTF. The full variable domain, with the rest looked up from reference TRBV5-1 and TRBJ2-6, is KAGVTQTPRYLIKTRGQQVTLSCSPISGHRSVSWYQQTPGQGLQFLFEYFSETQRNKGNFPGRFSGRQFSNSRSEMNVSTLELGDSALYLCASSLGPGESSGANVLTFGAGSRLTVL.

This sequence joins TRBV5-8 and TRBJ2-3; TRBD2 agrees at 7 bases. The V and J ends lost 1 base and 1 base, in that order; junction bases with no gene match: 3. The CDR3 extends over 15 amino acids. Germline-derived CDR1 and CDR2 are SGHTS and YDEGEE. The CDR3 protein is CASSLFSGRTDTQYF. CDR3 in DNA: TGTGCCAGCAGCTTGTTTAGCGGGCGCACAGATACGCAGTATTTT.

This clone has just a few counts. The V call is TRBV7-2, the J call TRBJ1-5; 7 nucleotides line up with TRBD1. The CDR3 runs to 14 residues. V shed 4 bases, J shed 1 base, and the junction held 1 base outside the gene matches. Germline CDR1 SGHTA, CDR2 FQGNSA. For the CDR3, the DNA is TGTGCCAGCAGCTCGACAGGGAGCAATCAGCCCCAGCATTTT. Protein: CASSSTGSNQPQHF.